The 23 T cell receptor beta chains below were found in one sample sequenced in a study of T cell repertoires in cytomegalovirus infection. A single record per CDR3 protein comes from TCRdb applying MiXCR to the reads. The data show 500,000 to 600,000 distinct CDR3 sequences, 15% to 20% seen once. What was sequenced was CD8+ T cells from PBMCs. The receptors stem from a human donor in good health (CMV status not recorded). Some clones in this sample may be carry-over from other donors' samples.

This clonotype was counted ten times or more. The rearrangement joins TRBV7-3 to TRBJ2-3; 7 bases match TRBD1. The CDR3 has 15 residues. The V gene's germline CDR1 is SGHTA and CDR2 FQGTGA. Trimming removed 8 bases from V and 2 bases from J; junction bases left unmatched: 10. The CDR3 loop reads CASLNTGEDTDTQYF. For the CDR3, the DNA is TGTGCCAGCCTCAATACAGGGGAAGACACAGATACGCAGTATTTT.

This clonotype has at least ten counts. The V gene is TRBV12-3 or TRBV12-4, the J gene TRBJ2-2; D perhaps matches TRBD2 (5 bases). The CDR3 is 16 amino acids. V dropped 4 bases and J dropped 9 bases, with 21 bases sitting between them. This chain's CDR3 is CASSSNYGVFGWELFF. The CDR3 DNA sequence: TGTGCCAGCAGTTCAAATTACGGGGTCTTCGGGTGGGAGCTGTTTTTT.

The chain links TRBV20-1 to TRBJ2-3, with D hard to call. The CDR3 is made up of 12 amino acids. The germline CDR1 and CDR2 sequences are DFQATT and SNEGSKA (reference sequence). V lost 6 bases, J lost 2 bases, and 9 bases lay in between. CDR3 loop: CSAPEHTDTQYF. DNA of the CDR3: TGCAGTGCCCCAGAGCACACAGATACGCAGTATTTT.

The rearrangement joins TRBV27 to TRBJ1-5; tentatively, D is TRBD1 (5 bases). Germline-derived CDR1 and CDR2 are MNHEY and SMNVEV (reference sequence). V shed 4 bases and J shed 2 bases, with 15 bases lying between them. This CDR3 has 16 residues. The CDR3 bases are TGTGCCAGCAGTTCGCTTCAGGGTGGTGGCAATCAGCCCCAGCATTTT. This gives the protein CASSSLQGGGNQPQHF.

This clonotype was counted at least ten times. The chain joins TRBV7-9 to TRBJ1-2; 11 bases fit TRBD1. Per germline, CDR1 SEHNR and CDR2 FQNEAQ (reference sequence). This CDR3 spans 14 amino acids. Trimming took 5 bases from V and 4 from J; bases not matched to a gene: 3. This CDR3 is CASSRTGGSYGYTF. CDR3 DNA: TGTGCCAGCAGCAGGACAGGGGGCAGCTATGGCTACACCTTC. Supplemented by reference TRBV7-9 and TRBJ1-2, the full variable domain reads DTGVSQNPRHKITKRGQNVTFRCDPISEHNRLYWYRQTLGQGPEFLTYFQNEAQLEKSRLLSDRFSAERPKGSFSTLEIQRTEQGDSAMYLCASSRTGGSYGYTFGSGTRLTVV.

This clonotype was observed once. The chain uses TRBV5-6 and TRBJ1-1; D gene unclear. Trimming took 1 base from V and 2 from J, leaving 15 bases between them. Looked up from germline, CDR1 is SGHDT and CDR2 is YYEEEE. The CDR3 contains 16 residues. The CDR3 DNA is TGTGCCAGCAGCTTGACTGACTTAACCGGTAACACTGAAGCTTTCTTT. It yields the protein CASSLTDLTGNTEAFF. The full variable domain, in which reference TRBV5-6 and TRBJ1-1 provide the parts outside the CDR3, is DAGVTQSPTHLIKTRGQQVTLRCSPKSGHDTVSWYQQALGQGPQFIFQYYEEEERQRGNFPDRFSGHQFPNYSSELNVNALLLGDSALYLCASSLTDLTGNTEAFFGQGTRLTVV.

This rearrangement joins TRBV19 to TRBJ1-1; tentatively, D is TRBD1 (5 bases). The germline V gene has CDR1 LNHDA and CDR2 SQIVND (reference sequence). V lost 6 bases and J lost 11, with 13 bases in between. CDR3 length: 11 residues. The CDR3 spells CASRGTVGAFF. The CDR3 DNA reads TGTGCCAGTAGGGGGACTGTTGGGGCTTTCTTT.

About this clonotype: Since a much larger clone is just one base distant, this may be a read error. This chain links TRBV12-3 or TRBV12-4 with TRBJ1-4; D perhaps matches TRBD1 (5 bases). Trimming shortened V by 10 bases and J by 4 bases, and 31 bases separated the two germline ends. This CDR3 is 19 amino acids long. The CDR3 DNA reads as TGTGCCAACAGCCATAAACCCCCGCCCCACAGGCGTTATAATGAAAAACTGTTTTTT. This codes for CANSHKPPPHRRYNEKLFF.

This clonotype was detected many times. This chain uses TRBV28 with TRBJ2-1, with 9 bases that match TRBD2. The germline gives CDR1 MDHEN, CDR2 SYDVKM. The CDR3 has 15 residues. With 2 bases clipped from V and 9 bases from J, the junction kept 8 bases outside the gene matches. CDR3 sequence reads: CASSLTGSGRGEQFF. The CDR3 DNA follows: TGTGCCAGCAGTTTAACAGGTAGCGGGAGAGGTGAGCAGTTCTTC. The full variable domain, rest sourced from reference TRBV28 and TRBJ2-1, is DVKVTQSSRYLVKRTGEKVFLECVQDMDHENMFWYRQDPGLGLRLIYFSYDVKMKEKGDIPEGYSVSREKKERFSLILESASTNQTSMYLCASSLTGSGRGEQFFGPGTRLTVL.

This chain links TRBV20-1 with TRBJ1-5; TRBD1 agrees at 7 bases. V gave up 4 bases and J gave up 2 bases; unmatched junction bases: 8. Germline lookup yields CDR1 DFQATT and CDR2 SNEGSKA (reference sequence). The CDR3 totals 15 residues. The CDR3 spells CSANNRGDGNQPQHF. CDR3 nucleotides: TGCAGTGCTAATAACAGGGGAGATGGCAATCAGCCCCAGCATTTT.

V gene TRBV5-1 combines with J gene TRBJ2-5, with no clear D. The germline CDR1 and CDR2 sequences are SGHRS and YFSETQ. V gave up 0 bases and J gave up 2 bases, with 11 bases separating them. There are 15 residues in the CDR3. This chain's CDR3 is CASSLEGRHQETQYF. The CDR3 region has the DNA TGCGCCAGCAGCTTGGAGGGTCGGCATCAAGAGACCCAGTACTTC. Together with reference TRBV5-1 and TRBJ2-5, the CDR3 gives the full variable domain: KAGVTQTPRYLIKTRGQQVTLSCSPISGHRSVSWYQQTPGQGLQFLFEYFSETQRNKGNFPGRFSGRQFSNSRSEMNVSTLELGDSALYLCASSLEGRHQETQYFGPGTRLLVL.

This clonotype occurred many times. V is TRBV12-5 and J is TRBJ1-3; maybe TRBD1 (6 bases). CDR3 length: 13 residues. Trimming took 4 bases from V and 4 from J, leaving 8 bases between them. Germline V gene lookup returns CDR1 LGHNT and CDR2 FRNRAP. The CDR3 DNA reads TGTGCTAGTGGTTCGGACAGAGGAAACACCATATATTTT. Residues: CASGSDRGNTIYF.

This chain links TRBV5-4 with TRBJ1-6; no definite D call. V was cut by 4 bases and J by 9 bases, with 14 bases left in between. The CDR3 totals 14 residues. Germline lookup yields CDR1 SGHNT and CDR2 YYREEE (reference sequence). The CDR3 DNA sequence: TGTGCCAGCAGCCCGTATGGTGAAAGTTCACCCCTCCACTTT. Protein product: CASSPYGESSPLHF.

This chain links TRBV9 with TRBJ1-1; D perhaps matches TRBD1 (6 bases). CDR3 length: 15 amino acids. Germline CDR1 and CDR2: SGDLS and YYNGEE. Deletions cut 6 bases from V and 1 base from J, with 16 bases between. Here the CDR3 reads CASTPAGGRNTEAFF. CDR3 DNA sequence: TGTGCCAGCACCCCTGCGGGGGGCAGGAACACTGAAGCTTTCTTT.

The rearrangement links TRBV24-1 to TRBJ1-3, with 7 bases lining up with TRBD1. With V trimmed by 3 bases and J by 2 bases, 3 bases remained unmatched. CDR3 size: 15 residues. Germline assignment: CDR1 KGHDR and CDR2 SFDVKD. The CDR3 protein is CATSDKGAPGNTIYF. The CDR3 nucleotides read TGTGCCACCAGTGATAAGGGGGCGCCTGGAAACACCATATATTTT.

In this sample, this clonotype turned up many times. The chain employs TRBV12-3 or TRBV12-4 and TRBJ1-2; 7 bases map to TRBD1. The CDR3 runs 16 residues. Trimming cost V 5 bases and J 5 bases; bases outside gene matches: 14. In DNA, the CDR3 is TGTGCCAGCAGTCCCTCCCGGCAGGGGGTGAAATATGGCTACACCTTC. This gives the protein CASSPSRQGVKYGYTF.

This clonotype was detected a few times. The CDR3 reads CASTPPHGELFF. The DNA for the CDR3 is TGTGCCAGCACTCCCCCGCACGGGGAGCTGTTTTTT. The rearrangement uses TRBV6-1 and TRBJ2-2, with D uncertain. Trimming left V 7 bases short and J 7 bases short, with 10 bases between. The germline V gene encodes CDR1 MNHNS and CDR2 SASEGT. The CDR3 spans 12 residues.

This chain joins TRBV27 and TRBJ2-3, with 9 positions matching TRBD2. The germline CDR1 and CDR2 sequences are MNHEY and SMNVEV (reference sequence). The junction had 6 bases not matched to a gene; V was cut back by 5 bases and J by 0 bases. The CDR3 runs 16 residues. The CDR3 DNA is TGTGCCAGCAGTCAGCTTAGCGGGGGTAGCACAGATACGCAGTATTTT. Translating it yields CASSQLSGGSTDTQYF.

This clonotype was counted only a few times. This sequence joins TRBV7-9 and TRBJ1-2; tentative D call: TRBD1 (6 bases). There are 14 residues in the CDR3. Germline CDR1 and CDR2: SEHNR and FQNEAQ (reference sequence). Trimming removed 4 bases at V and 4 bases at J, with 13 bases between. CDR3 DNA sequence: TGTGCCAGCAGCTCCCCCCGGGACATCTATGGCTACACCTTC. This encodes CASSSPRDIYGYTF.

On this clonotype: A junction boundary mismatches the germline segment, possibly from a read error. The genes are TRBV9 and TRBJ2-7, with 9 bases aligning to TRBD1. The CDR3 has 16 amino acids. Germline V gene data show CDR1 as SGDLS and CDR2 as YYNGEE. The DNA of the CDR3 is TGTGCCAGAAGCGCCCGGGACAGGGATAGGACCTACGAGCAGTACTTC. Its protein is CARSARDRDRTYEQYF.

This clonotype showed up many times. This chain joins TRBV19 and TRBJ2-5, with 9 bases identical to TRBD1. Trimming at V came to 4 bases and at J to 4 bases, leaving 7 bases not matched to a gene. The CDR3 runs 15 residues. CDR1 is LNHDA and CDR2 is SQIVND in the germline V gene (reference sequence). CDR3 loop: CASSRDREGTETQYF. CDR3 in DNA: TGTGCCAGTAGTAGGGACAGGGAGGGAACAGAGACCCAGTACTTC.

This clonotype has only a few counts. V gene TRBV7-9 combines with J gene TRBJ2-3; 9 bases are shared with TRBD1. CDR3 length: 15 amino acids. With V trimmed by 5 bases and J by 1 base, 4 bases remained unmatched. Germline V gene sequence: CDR1 SEHNR, CDR2 FQNEAQ (reference sequence). The DNA for the CDR3 is TGTGCCAGCAGCGACCGGGACAGGGGCACAGATACGCAGTATTTT. It encodes CASSDRDRGTDTQYF.

The chain's CDR3 is CATSGNRRETEQFF. In DNA, the CDR3 is TGTGCCACCAGTGGTAATAGGCGGGAGACTGAGCAGTTCTTC. This sequence joins TRBV24-1 and TRBJ2-1, with 7 bases matching TRBD2. In germline, CDR1 is KGHDR, CDR2 SFDVKD. The V gene end was trimmed by 5 bases and the J gene end by 9 bases; junction bases not matched to a gene: 9. CDR3 length: 14 residues.